Below, 27 T cell receptor beta chains from the same sample are listed, as sequenced in a study of blood T cell repertoires in COVID-19. Repertoires were generated with immunoSEQ multiplex PCR, while TCRdb's copy carries only in-frame clones and drops some. The sample records roughly 380,000 clones, more than 75% being singletons. The sequenced sample consisted of peripheral blood. The source of these receptors is a human donor with acute or convalescent COVID-19. The donor label of this sample is uncertain.

The chain links TRBV9 to TRBJ1-6; no firm D call. The germline V gene has CDR1 SGDLS and CDR2 YYNGEE. The ends were cut back, 0 bases at V and 5 bases at J, with 6 bases in the middle. This CDR3 comprises 14 residues. The CDR3, as DNA: TGTGCCAGCAGCGTAGCACAAAATAATTCACCCCTCCACTTT. It yields the protein CASSVAQNNSPLHF.

The V gene is TRBV30, the J gene TRBJ1-2; the D is unclear. Trimming removed 0 bases at V and 5 bases at J, with 10 bases between. Germline CDR1 and CDR2: GTSNPN and SVGIG (reference sequence). The CDR3 loop spans 13 amino acids. In DNA, the CDR3 is TGTGCCTGGAGTGTAGCCCACGGGTATGGCTACACCTTC. Its protein is CAWSVAHGYGYTF.

A few counts support this clone. The rearrangement uses TRBV7-7 and TRBJ2-2; the match to TRBD2 covers 15 bases. Germline CDR1 is SSHAT and CDR2 is FNYEAQ (reference sequence). The V segment lost 5 bases and the J segment 4 bases; nucleotides outside the gene matches: 8. The CDR3 is 18 residues long. CDR3 loop: CASSPGLAGGPGTGELFF. In DNA form, the CDR3 reads TGTGCCAGCAGCCCCGGACTAGCGGGAGGGCCCGGCACCGGGGAGCTGTTTTTT. The variable domain in full, with the rest retrieved from reference TRBV7-7 and TRBJ2-2, is GAGVSQSPRYKVTKRGQDVTLRCDPISSHATLYWYQQALGQGPEFLTYFNYEAQPDKSGLPSDRFSAERPEGSISTLTIQRTEQRDSAMYRCASSPGLAGGPGTGELFFGEGSRLTVL.

This chain uses TRBV3-1 (or the pseudogene TRBV3-2) with TRBJ2-1, with TRBD2 as a possible D gene (6 bases). V was trimmed by 0 bases and J by 9 bases, leaving 18 bases between them. The germline V gene has CDR1 LGHDT and CDR2 YNNKEL (reference sequence). This CDR3 region has 16 residues. This chain's CDR3 is CASSQDSRVRGSEQFF. The CDR3 bases are TGTGCCAGCAGCCAAGATAGCAGAGTGCGGGGTAGTGAGCAGTTCTTC.

This clone was seen only once. This chain uses TRBV14 with TRBJ2-7, with D unresolved. The germline V gene has CDR1 SGHDN and CDR2 FVKESK. Between the trimmed V and J ends, which lost 0 bases and 2 bases, there was a span of 11 bases. The CDR3 runs 15 residues. CDR3 residues: CASSQEPRSAYEQYF. The CDR3 DNA reads as TGTGCCAGCAGCCAAGAACCGCGGTCAGCCTACGAGCAGTACTTC.

The chain is built from TRBV5-1 and TRBJ1-1; D is possibly TRBD1 (6 bases). The CDR3 sequence is 15 residues long. The germline CDR1 and CDR2 sequences are SGHRS and YFSETQ. Trimming removed 2 bases from V and 4 bases from J, with 15 bases in between. This chain's CDR3 is CASSFYQGMSTEAFF. The CDR3 DNA reads TGCGCCAGCAGCTTCTACCAGGGGATGAGCACTGAAGCTTTCTTT.

J is TRBJ1-1 and V is TRBV12-3 or TRBV12-4, with a possible D match to TRBD1 (5 bases). The V and J ends lost 2 bases and 10 bases respectively, with 14 bases between them. This CDR3 region has 13 residues. For the CDR3, the DNA is TGTGCCAGCAGTTTAATTCTGGGGCAGCGAGCTTTCTTT. Its protein is CASSLILGQRAFF.

The CDR3 DNA reads TGTGCCAGCAGCGACCCGGGAACCCGCGAGGTCTATGGCTACACCTTC. Amino acids: CASSDPGTREVYGYTF. The V and J genes are TRBV7-7 and TRBJ1-2; D is unresolved. The CDR3 has 16 residues. V lost 5 bases and J 4 bases, leaving 20 bases between the germline ends. The germline V gene encodes CDR1 SSHAT and CDR2 FNYEAQ (reference sequence).

The chain carries TRBV28 and TRBJ1-6, with no clear D. Trimming cost V 6 bases and J 7 bases, with 16 bases left between them. Germline loops: CDR1 MDHEN, CDR2 SYDVKM. This CDR3 has 15 residues. CDR3 nucleotides: TGTGCCAGCAGGCGGGATCGACCCACCAATTCACCCCTCCACTTT. It yields the protein CASRRDRPTNSPLHF. The whole variable domain, remainder taken from reference TRBV28 and TRBJ1-6, is DVKVTQSSRYLVKRTGEKVFLECVQDMDHENMFWYRQDPGLGLRLIYFSYDVKMKEKGDIPEGYSVSREKKERFSLILESASTNQTSMYLCASRRDRPTNSPLHFGNGTRLTVT.

The chain uses TRBV6-6 and TRBJ2-1; maybe TRBD2 (6 bases). V lost 8 bases and J 3 bases, leaving 11 bases between the germline ends. The CDR3 loop spans 13 amino acids. Germline V lookup: CDR1 MNHNY, CDR2 SVGAGI (reference sequence). The CDR3 protein is CASSREHYNEQFF. Written as DNA, the CDR3 is TGTGCCAGCTCTCGGGAGCACTACAATGAGCAGTTCTTC.

V is TRBV7-2 and J is TRBJ2-2; D gene unclear. This CDR3 contains 16 residues. The germline gives CDR1 SGHTA, CDR2 FQGNSA. V gave up 1 base and J gave up 2 bases, with 11 bases separating them. CDR3: CASSLGRRPNTGELFF. CDR3 DNA sequence: TGTGCCAGCAGCTTAGGACGGCGGCCAAACACCGGGGAGCTGTTTTTT.

This chain joins TRBV2 and TRBJ2-2, with 8 nucleotides matching TRBD1. CDR3 length: 16 amino acids. The germline CDR1 and CDR2 sequences are SNHLY and FYNNEI. V shed 6 bases and J 4 bases; nucleotides not matched to a gene: 10. The CDR3 DNA sequence: TGTGCCAGCAGGCGACAGGGGACGAGGGGCACCGGGGAGCTGTTTTTT. Its protein is CASRRQGTRGTGELFF.

This clone has only a few counts. The chain recombines TRBV6-6 with TRBJ2-7; TRBD1 agrees at 9 bases. Per the germline V gene, CDR1 is MNHNY and CDR2 is SVGAGI (reference sequence). The V gene end was trimmed by 6 bases and the J gene end by 4 bases; junction bases not matched to a gene: 4. CDR3 length equals 13 residues. The CDR3 DNA reads as TGTGCCAGCAGCACAGGGGGCGCGTACGAGCAGTACTTC. As protein: CASSTGGAYEQYF.

There are many counts of this clone. The CDR3 sequence: CASSPRGLNTEAFF. The CDR3 DNA reads as TGCGCCAGCAGCCCCCGGGGGTTGAACACTGAAGCTTTCTTT. This chain links TRBV5-1 with TRBJ1-1; D perhaps matches TRBD1 (5 bases). Trimming took 4 bases from V and 0 from J, leaving 10 bases between them. Per the germline V gene, CDR1 is SGHRS and CDR2 is YFSETQ. The CDR3 loop spans 14 amino acids.

This clone was seen once. The V call is TRBV30, the J call TRBJ1-5; no firm D call. CDR1 and CDR2 from the germline V gene are GTSNPN and SVGIG (reference sequence). V lost 4 bases, J lost 0 bases, and 7 bases lay in between. The CDR3 loop spans 13 amino acids. CDR3 in amino acids: CAWTAGSNQPQHF. CDR3 in DNA: TGTGCCTGGACGGCGGGTAGCAATCAGCCCCAGCATTTT.

This clone occurred a few times. The chain recombines TRBV19 with TRBJ1-6; no clear D gene. CDR3 length: 14 residues. Germline V gene sequence: CDR1 LNHDA, CDR2 SQIVND (reference sequence). Deletions cut 2 bases from V and 6 bases from J, with 8 bases between. CDR3 loop: CASSIRQINSPLHF. CDR3 sequence (DNA): TGTGCCAGTAGTATACGCCAGATTAATTCACCCCTCCACTTT.

This clone was counted ten times or more. The rearrangement joins TRBV5-1 to TRBJ2-7; perhaps TRBD2 as D (5 bases). The germline V gene encodes CDR1 SGHRS and CDR2 YFSETQ. The CDR3 is 15 amino acids. Trimming took 2 bases from V and 6 from J, leaving 18 bases between them. The CDR3 reads CASSFNLLVSGEQYF. CDR3 coding DNA: TGCGCCAGCAGCTTCAACCTACTAGTCTCGGGCGAGCAGTACTTC.

The chain is built from TRBV4-2 and TRBJ1-4; TRBD1 is a possible D gene (5 bases). Germline CDR1 is LGHNA and CDR2 is YNFKEQ. The V end was cut by 2 bases, the J end by 0 bases, with 16 bases between. The CDR3 consists of 18 residues. The CDR3 reads CASSQNPVETATNEKLFF. In DNA form, the CDR3 reads TGTGCCAGCAGCCAAAACCCCGTGGAGACAGCAACTAATGAAAAACTGTTTTTT.

The V gene is TRBV6-6, the J gene TRBJ2-5; D unresolved. Trimming stripped 2 bases from V and 5 bases from J, with 18 bases between. The germline V gene has CDR1 MNHNY and CDR2 SVGAGI (reference sequence). This CDR3 contains 16 residues. The CDR3 sequence: CASSYASRLRDETQYF. The CDR3 coding sequence is TGTGCCAGCAGTTACGCGTCCAGGCTTCGAGATGAGACCCAGTACTTC.

This rearrangement joins TRBV28 to TRBJ2-7, with D perhaps TRBD1 (6 bases). This CDR3 is 14 amino acids long. Germline V gene sequence: CDR1 MDHEN, CDR2 SYDVKM. Trimming pared 7 bases from V and 5 bases from J, leaving 18 bases between. CDR3 sequence reads: CASTPPNRVHEQYF. CDR3 coding DNA: TGTGCCAGCACCCCTCCCAACAGGGTCCACGAGCAGTACTTC.

The chain couples TRBV18 to TRBJ2-1; 10 nucleotides agree with TRBD2. This CDR3 spans 17 amino acids. Germline lookup yields CDR1 KGHSH and CDR2 LQKENI. The junction had 7 bases not matched to a gene; V was cut back by 0 bases and J by 5 bases. CDR3 amino acids: CASSPPIAGGKNNEQFF. The CDR3 DNA sequence: TGTGCCAGCTCACCACCTATAGCGGGGGGTAAAAACAATGAGCAGTTCTTC.

The rearrangement links TRBV28 to TRBJ1-1, with TRBD1 identical over 7 bases. Trimming took 3 bases from V and 5 from J; bases not matched to a gene: 6. Germline CDR1 is MDHEN and CDR2 is SYDVKM. This CDR3 is 14 amino acids long. CDR3 amino acids: CASSFQGVRTEAFF. CDR3 bases: TGTGCCAGCAGTTTCCAGGGGGTTAGGACTGAAGCTTTCTTT.

The chain recombines TRBV12-3 or TRBV12-4 with TRBJ2-1; D remains unclear. CDR3 length: 13 amino acids. V gave up 7 bases and J gave up 4 bases, with 11 bases separating them. The chain's CDR3 is CASTPWPYNEQFF. The CDR3, as DNA: TGTGCCAGCACCCCCTGGCCTTACAATGAGCAGTTCTTC.

The J gene is TRBJ2-3, the V gene TRBV2; a possible D gene is TRBD1 (5 bases). This CDR3 contains 14 residues. Looked up from germline, CDR1 is SNHLY and CDR2 is FYNNEI. The ends were cut back, 7 bases at V and 1 base at J, with 12 bases in the middle. The CDR3 region has the DNA TGTGCCAGCAACAATGACAGAGGCACAGATACGCAGTATTTT. It encodes CASNNDRGTDTQYF. Filled out from reference TRBV2 and TRBJ2-3, the complete variable domain reads EPEVTQTPSHQVTQMGQEVILRCVPISNHLYFYWYRQILGQKVEFLVSFYNNEISEKSEIFDDQFSVERPDGSNFTLKIRSTKLEDSAMYFCASNNDRGTDTQYFGPGTRLTVL.

The chain combines TRBV11-2 with TRBJ2-1; D not certain. V lost 4 bases and J 0 bases, leaving 16 bases between the germline ends. Germline-derived CDR1 and CDR2 are SGHAT and FQNNGV. The CDR3 sequence is 17 residues long. The CDR3 loop reads CASSSTYASLSYNEQFF. Written as DNA, the CDR3 is TGTGCCAGCAGCTCTACCTACGCGTCCCTCTCCTACAATGAGCAGTTCTTC.

This clone occurred a few times. The J gene is TRBJ1-5, the V gene TRBV2, with 10 bases that match TRBD1. Germline V gene lookup returns CDR1 SNHLY and CDR2 FYNNEI. With 2 bases clipped from V and 9 bases from J, the junction kept 7 bases outside the gene matches. This CDR3 spans 15 amino acids. CDR3 in amino acids: CASSEIGTGVGPQHF. The DNA of the CDR3 is TGTGCCAGCAGTGAAATCGGGACAGGGGTGGGGCCCCAGCATTTT.

The V and J genes are TRBV30 and TRBJ2-3; possibly TRBD1 for D (6 bases). CDR1 is GTSNPN, CDR2 SVGIG, per germline (reference sequence). The CDR3 has 15 amino acids. Between the trimmed V and J ends, which lost 0 bases and 0 bases, there was a span of 10 bases. The CDR3 nucleotides are TGTGCCTGGAGTGTAGGGCAGGGGAGCACAGATACGCAGTATTTT. Translated, it gives CAWSVGQGSTDTQYF.